One sample yielded the 27 T cell receptor beta chains listed below, sequenced in a study of cytomegalovirus exposure and HLA in healthy donors (dated by TCRdb to about 2017). The library was produced with the immunoSEQ multiplex PCR assay. TCRdb mirrors the immuneACCESS table, restricted to in-frame sequences. Some clones are absent from its copies; in checked studies, under half trace to an unresolved V gene, and the reason for the others is unknown. The sample table contains a few hundred thousand clones; only one count was recorded for 80% to 90% of them. Around 0.8% of the sample comes from the top ten. The material sequenced was PBMCs. All receptors derive from a woman aged 18 to 35 in good health and CMV-seronegative.

The J gene is TRBJ2-3, the V gene TRBV9; 7 nucleotides align to TRBD1. The CDR3 consists of 16 residues. The germline V gene has CDR1 SGDLS and CDR2 YYNGEE. The junction had 13 bases not matched to a gene; V was cut back by 3 bases and J by 6 bases. Here the CDR3 reads CASSGATRDSLDTQYF. DNA of the CDR3: TGTGCCAGCAGCGGCGCGACCCGGGACAGTCTGGATACGCAGTATTTT.

The chain carries TRBV27 and TRBJ2-7, with 8 bases lining up with TRBD2. J lost 5 bases, V lost 10 bases, and 7 bases had no gene match. This CDR3 contains 12 residues. CDR1 is MNHEY, CDR2 SMNVEV, per germline (reference sequence). The CDR3 DNA sequence: TGTGCCACCATCGGGGGGGGCCACGAGCAGTACTTC. It codes for CATIGGGHEQYF.

CDR3 loop: CASNPDQGGYGYTF. In nucleotides, the CDR3 is TGTGCCAGCAACCCCGATCAGGGGGGTTATGGCTACACCTTC. V gene TRBV6-5 combines with J gene TRBJ1-2, with 7 bases that match TRBD1. The CDR3 extends over 14 amino acids. After removal of 7 bases from V and 5 bases from J, the junction contained 10 bases not matched to a gene. Germline CDR1 and CDR2: MNHEY and SVGAGI.

This chain uses TRBV29-1 with TRBJ1-3; D unresolved. The germline CDR1 and CDR2 sequences are SQVTM and ANQGSEA. V was trimmed by 7 bases and J by 1 base, leaving 11 bases between them. This CDR3 comprises 13 residues. The CDR3 reads CSAVGLSGNTIYF. CDR3 nucleotide sequence: TGCAGCGCCGTTGGGCTTTCTGGAAACACCATATATTTT.

The CDR3 DNA reads TGTGCCAGCCCAAAGCGCTCACCCAACACTGAAGCTTTCTTT. It yields the protein CASPKRSPNTEAFF. The chain is built from TRBV2 and TRBJ1-1; D is unclear. The CDR3 runs 14 residues. The germline V gene encodes CDR1 SNHLY and CDR2 FYNNEI. Deletions cut 8 bases from V and 2 bases from J, with 15 bases between.

The chain employs TRBV6-5 and TRBJ1-4, with D unclear. The V end lost 6 bases, the J end lost 7 bases, and 12 bases lay between the germline ends. This CDR3 has 13 amino acids. The V gene's germline CDR1 is MNHEY and CDR2 SVGAGI. The CDR3 sequence: CASSRRRGEKLFF. As DNA, the CDR3 is TGTGCCAGCAGCAGAAGACGCGGTGAAAAACTGTTTTTT.

V usage is TRBV6-5 and J usage is TRBJ2-3; TRBD1 matches at 7 bases. The CDR3 covers 14 residues. V lost 6 bases, J lost 0 bases, and 3 bases stayed unmatched. Looked up from germline, CDR1 is MNHEY and CDR2 is SVGAGI. The CDR3 region has the DNA TGTGCCAGCAGCCGGGGACAGAGCACAGATACGCAGTATTTT. Translation gives CASSRGQSTDTQYF.

This rearrangement joins TRBV5-1 to TRBJ2-1; 11 nucleotides match TRBD2. The CDR3 has 16 residues. J lost 8 bases, V lost 0 bases, and 7 bases had no gene match. Germline assignment: CDR1 SGHRS and CDR2 YFSETQ. The CDR3 region has the DNA TGCGCCAGCAGCTTGGTACTAGCGGGAGCCTTGGATGAGCAGTTCTTC. Its protein product is CASSLVLAGALDEQFF. The whole variable domain, filled in from reference TRBV5-1 and TRBJ2-1, reads KAGVTQTPRYLIKTRGQQVTLSCSPISGHRSVSWYQQTPGQGLQFLFEYFSETQRNKGNFPGRFSGRQFSNSRSEMNVSTLELGDSALYLCASSLVLAGALDEQFFGPGTRLTVL.

The chain links TRBV5-4 to TRBJ2-2, with a tentative D call TRBD1 (6 bases). Trimming took off 4 bases at V and 1 base at J, with 17 bases between the two ends. Germline CDR1 is SGHNT and CDR2 is YYREEE (reference sequence). The CDR3 consists of 17 residues. In DNA, the CDR3 is TGTGCCAGCAGCCTACTCCGGGACACCTTGAACACCGGGGAGCTGTTTTTT. Residues: CASSLLRDTLNTGELFF.

The chain employs TRBV9 and TRBJ2-7; possible D gene TRBD1, 6 bases. The germline V gene has CDR1 SGDLS and CDR2 YYNGEE. CDR3 length: 14 residues. V lost 2 bases, J lost 3 bases, and 12 bases lay in between. Here the CDR3 reads CASSVDSRDYEQYF. Here the CDR3 DNA reads TGTGCCAGCAGCGTGGACAGTCGGGACTACGAGCAGTACTTC.

As to this clone: Other nucleotide sequences from this sample produce the same CDR3. The V call is TRBV27, the J call TRBJ1-1; D is uncertain. With 2 bases removed from V and 0 bases from J, the gap between germline ends came to 7 bases. The CDR3 spans 14 residues. Germline V lookup: CDR1 MNHEY, CDR2 SMNVEV (reference sequence). In DNA, the CDR3 is TGTGCCAGCAGTTTAGGAGGGATGAACACTGAAGCTTTCTTT. This sequence encodes CASSLGGMNTEAFF.

V gene TRBV30 combines with J gene TRBJ2-1; TRBD2 matches 8 bases. Germline assignment: CDR1 GTSNPN and CDR2 SVGIG (reference sequence). J was trimmed by 5 bases and V by 5 bases; bases with no gene match: 2. The CDR3 has 12 amino acids. The CDR3 is CAWGRGDNEQFF. CDR3 sequence (DNA): TGTGCCTGGGGGCGGGGGGACAATGAGCAGTTCTTC.

The rearrangement uses TRBV9 and TRBJ2-1, with 8 positions matching TRBD2. Germline V gives CDR1 SGDLS, CDR2 YYNGEE. V was clipped by 2 bases and J by 0 bases; unmatched bases: 7. The CDR3 is 17 amino acids. The CDR3 bases are TGTGCCAGCAGCGTGGGATTGAGCGGGAGCTCCTACAATGAGCAGTTCTTC. It translates to CASSVGLSGSSYNEQFF.

The V gene is TRBV5-6, the J gene TRBJ2-2; D gene unclear. The CDR3 extends over 16 amino acids. Trimming removed 0 bases at V and 4 bases at J, with 13 bases between. Germline V gene lookup returns CDR1 SGHDT and CDR2 YYEEEE. The chain's CDR3 is CASSLGGWQGTGELFF. The CDR3 DNA is TGTGCCAGCAGCTTGGGAGGTTGGCAAGGCACCGGGGAGCTGTTTTTT. The full variable domain, completed using reference TRBV5-6 and TRBJ2-2, is DAGVTQSPTHLIKTRGQQVTLRCSPKSGHDTVSWYQQALGQGPQFIFQYYEEEERQRGNFPDRFSGHQFPNYSSELNVNALLLGDSALYLCASSLGGWQGTGELFFGEGSRLTVL.

V usage is TRBV7-6 and J usage is TRBJ1-1; 10 bases map to TRBD1. The ends lost 5 bases at V and 0 bases at J; junction bases unmatched: 6. Germline values: CDR1 SGHVS, CDR2 FNYEAQ. The CDR3 covers 16 residues. CDR3: CASSPGQGIMNTEAFF. The CDR3 DNA reads as TGTGCCAGCAGCCCGGGACAGGGGATCATGAACACTGAAGCTTTCTTT.

A remark on this clone: The same CDR3 arises from other DNA sequences in this sample as well. The chain uses TRBV6-5 and TRBJ2-1; D is perhaps TRBD2 (6 bases). The CDR3 is 15 residues long. Trimming removed 0 bases at V and 0 bases at J, with 6 bases between. CDR1 and CDR2 from the germline V gene are MNHEY and SVGAGI. The CDR3 nucleotides are TGTGCCAGCAGTTACTCCGGGAGCTCCTACAATGAGCAGTTCTTC. Residues: CASSYSGSSYNEQFF.

This chain uses TRBV7-3 with TRBJ2-1; tentatively, D is TRBD1 (5 bases). This CDR3 has 18 residues. Germline CDR1 reads SGHTA; CDR2 reads FQGTGA. V shed 5 bases and J shed 0 bases, with 20 bases lying between them. The CDR3 coding sequence is TGTGCCAGCAGCATTAAGGGATTGGGCGACAGCTCCTACAATGAGCAGTTCTTC. This encodes CASSIKGLGDSSYNEQFF. Variable domain in full (rest from reference TRBV7-3 and TRBJ2-1): GAGVSQTPSNKVTEKGKYVELRCDPISGHTALYWYRQSLGQGPEFLIYFQGTGAADDSGLPNDRFFAVRPEGSVSTLKIQRTERGDSAVYLCASSIKGLGDSSYNEQFFGPGTRLTVL.

The chain links TRBV4-2 to TRBJ2-1; TRBD2 is a possible D gene (6 bases). The ends were cut back, 7 bases at V and 9 bases at J, with 25 bases in the middle. Germline V lookup: CDR1 LGHNA, CDR2 YNFKEQ. This CDR3 spans 16 amino acids. The chain's CDR3 is CASKPGTGGKDGEQFF. Here the CDR3 DNA reads TGTGCCAGCAAGCCTGGGACTGGAGGGAAGGATGGTGAGCAGTTCTTC.

V and J are TRBV18 and TRBJ1-1; TRBD1 is a possible D gene (6 bases). Germline CDR1 reads KGHSH; CDR2 reads LQKENI. Trimming stripped 2 bases from V and 4 bases from J, with 23 bases between. The CDR3 sequence is 18 residues long. The DNA of the CDR3 is TGTGCCAGCTCACCAAATGAGGGGTCCACTTTAGGGGGCACTGAAGCTTTCTTT. Translating gives CASSPNEGSTLGGTEAFF.

The chain carries TRBV18 and TRBJ1-4, with D uncertain. Deletions cut 6 bases from V and 8 bases from J, with 13 bases between. The CDR3 spans 13 residues. CDR1 is KGHSH, CDR2 LQKENI, per germline. For the CDR3, the DNA is TGTGCCAGCTCCCGGCGTCCGGGAGAAAAACTGTTTTTT. Its protein product is CASSRRPGEKLFF.

The rearrangement joins TRBV6-1 to TRBJ1-2, with D hard to call. CDR3 size: 12 residues. The germline V gene encodes CDR1 MNHNS and CDR2 SASEGT. V was trimmed by 5 bases and J by 4 bases, leaving 8 bases between them. Here the CDR3 reads CASSSPGYGYTF. CDR3 bases: TGTGCCAGCAGTTCCCCAGGCTATGGCTACACCTTC.

V is TRBV27 and J is TRBJ2-7, with 8 bases aligning to TRBD2. The length of the CDR3 is 12 residues. Trimming took 6 bases from V and 6 from J; bases not matched to a gene: 4. Germline V gene sequence: CDR1 MNHEY, CDR2 SMNVEV (reference sequence). CDR3 sequence: CASRGAGGEQYF. As DNA, the CDR3 is TGTGCCAGCAGGGGGGCGGGAGGCGAGCAGTACTTC.

The sample holds one count of this clone. The genes are TRBV2 and TRBJ1-5, with D perhaps matching TRBD1 (5 bases). The CDR3 has 14 residues. CDR1 and CDR2 (germline): SNHLY, FYNNEI. V was clipped by 4 bases and J by 3 bases, with 10 bases between them. As DNA, the CDR3 is TGTGCCAGCAGTGCGATGACAGCCAATCAGCCCCAGCATTTT. This codes for CASSAMTANQPQHF.

This clone was recorded once. The chain links TRBV5-1 to TRBJ1-5, with D possibly TRBD1 on 5 matching bases. Trimming pared 5 bases from V and 7 bases from J, leaving 13 bases between. This CDR3 region has 13 residues. Germline CDR1 and CDR2: SGHRS and YFSETQ. The CDR3 sequence is CASREGMDQPQHF. The CDR3 DNA reads as TGCGCCAGCAGGGAGGGGATGGACCAGCCCCAGCATTTT.

This clone was counted a few times. The V and J genes are TRBV10-2 and TRBJ1-1; possible D gene TRBD1, 6 bases. V was clipped by 7 bases and J by 5 bases, with 11 bases between them. The CDR3 contains 12 residues. From germline, CDR1 is WSHSY and CDR2 SAAADI. The CDR3, as DNA: TGCGCCAGCACTACAGGGAATACTGAAGCTTTCTTT. Translated: CASTTGNTEAFF.

The V call is TRBV7-2, the J call TRBJ2-3; no firm D call. Trimming left V 5 bases short and J 2 bases short, with 5 bases between. The CDR3 runs to 12 residues. Per the germline V gene, CDR1 is SGHTA and CDR2 is FQGNSA. The DNA of the CDR3 is TGTGCCAGCAGCACTTCCACAGATACGCAGTATTTT. It encodes CASSTSTDTQYF.

In regard to this clone: Additional DNA sequences in this sample encode the identical CDR3. The chain links TRBV15 to TRBJ1-5; D gene uncertain. The CDR3 runs 12 residues. Germline CDR1 is LNHNV and CDR2 is YYDKDF (reference sequence). V dropped 1 base and J dropped 5 bases, with 3 bases sitting between them. The CDR3 DNA sequence: TGTGCCACCAGCAGAGTCGATCAGCCCCAGCATTTT. Translated, it gives CATSRVDQPQHF.